This T cell receptor beta chain was obtained from a study of shared clonotypes between healthy human individuals. The overall study: Researchers assigned three CD4 naive, three CD4 memory, two CD8 naive and one CD8 memory plate to each donor.

V shed 4 bases, J shed 0 bases, and the junction held 6 bases outside the gene matches. Germline-derived CDR1 and CDR2 are SGHTA and FQGNSA. The length of the CDR3 is 15 residues. Clones were sequenced by immunoSEQ multiplex PCR, and TCRdb holds only the in-frame ones, with some missing. The sample contains about 1 million clones, under 80% of which appear only once. Sequencing was carried out using memory CD4+ T cells sorted from blood. Specified subset: CD45RA-negative fraction. The clonotype comes from a man between 18 and 29 years old in good health. This chain links TRBV7-2 with TRBJ2-7; TRBD1 agrees at 7 bases. DNA for the CDR3: TGTGCCAGCAGCTGGGACAGATTAAGCTCCTACGAGCAGTACTTC. Amino acids: CASSWDRLSSYEQYF.